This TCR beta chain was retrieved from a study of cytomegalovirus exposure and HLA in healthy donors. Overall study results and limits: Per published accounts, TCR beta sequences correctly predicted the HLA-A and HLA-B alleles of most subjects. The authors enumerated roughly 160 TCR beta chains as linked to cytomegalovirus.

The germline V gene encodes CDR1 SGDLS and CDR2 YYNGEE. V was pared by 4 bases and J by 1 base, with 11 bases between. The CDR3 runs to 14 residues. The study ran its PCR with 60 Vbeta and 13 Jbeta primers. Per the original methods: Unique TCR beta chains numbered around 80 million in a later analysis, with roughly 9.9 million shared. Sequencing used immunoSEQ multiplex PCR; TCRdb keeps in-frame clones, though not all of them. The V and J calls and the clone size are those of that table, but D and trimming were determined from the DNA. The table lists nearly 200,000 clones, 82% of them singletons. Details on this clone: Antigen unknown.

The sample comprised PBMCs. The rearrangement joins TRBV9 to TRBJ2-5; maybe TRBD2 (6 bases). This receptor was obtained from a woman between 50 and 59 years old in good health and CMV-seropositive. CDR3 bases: TGTGCCAGCAGCCCCGGCGGGGCCCAAGAGACCCAGTACTTC. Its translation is CASSPGGAQETQYF.